The table lists the clone carrying this TCR beta chain with a count of one. Its antigen is still unknown. These data belong to a study of cytomegalovirus exposure and HLA in healthy donors. General observations from the study: Most of the TCR beta V segments (in an earlier analysis) were productive either about 87% or about 30% of the time.

V dropped 4 bases and J dropped 3; count of bases not matched to a gene: 5. This CDR3 spans 14 amino acids. Germline lookup yields CDR1 SGHDN and CDR2 FVKESK. Amplification used 60 Vbeta primers and 13 Jbeta primers. The protocol was immunoSEQ multiplex PCR, while the TCRdb copy is restricted to in-frame clones and leaves out a portion. The sample lists under 200,000 clones; about 78% were seen once. The chain uses TRBV14 and TRBJ2-5; 7 bases line up with TRBD1. This clonotype originated in a man aged 55 to 69 in good health and CMV-seronegative. Material: PBMCs. Written as DNA, the CDR3 is TGTGCCAGCAGCCCTCACAGGGGAGAAGAGACCCAGTACTTC. Translation gives CASSPHRGEETQYF.